Presented here are 8 T cell receptor beta chains from one specimen sequenced in a study of spatial heterogeneity in lung cancer. As to time point: sample taken at primary tumor resection. Whole RNA, isolated from tumor, nontumor lung or frozen PBMC, was sequenced without prior sorting. TCRdb fed the 5' RACE reads into MiXCR, producing one record per CDR3 protein. Among under 75,000 distinct CDR3 sequences listed, 7.5% to 9% were seen once. The sample in question was PBMCs, obtained at surgery. These receptors all come from a female donor with early-stage non-small cell lung cancer.

By sample fraction, this clonotype is medium-sized. The chain uses TRBV18 and TRBJ1-4, with D uncertain. In germline, CDR1 is KGHSH, CDR2 LQKENI. Trimming shortened V by 2 bases and J by 0 bases, and 4 bases separated the two germline ends. This CDR3 spans 14 amino acids. In DNA form, the CDR3 reads TGTGCCAGCTCACCAGGTGCAACTAATGAAAAACTGTTTTTT. Its protein is CASSPGATNEKLFF.

This clonotype was seen many times. The J gene is TRBJ1-1, the V gene TRBV12-3 or TRBV12-4; D is undetermined. The CDR3 sequence is 14 residues long. V was pared by 5 bases and J by 0 bases, with 10 bases between. The CDR3 nucleotides read TGTGCCAGCAGTCCCATTGGTCTGAACACTGAAGCTTTCTTT. Translation gives CASSPIGLNTEAFF.

This clonotype was seen only once. Just one base apart from a much larger clone, this may be a read error. This chain connects TRBV18 to TRBJ1-5; a weak D match, TRBD1 (6 bases). The germline gives CDR1 KGHSH, CDR2 LQKENI. This CDR3 contains 13 residues. The CDR3 bases are TGTACCAGCTCAAGGGACATGGATCAGCCCCAGCATTTT. Its protein product is CTSSRDMDQPQHF.

This clonotype was detected only a few times. The CDR3 protein is CASSLMTAYNSPLHF. In DNA form, the CDR3 reads TGTGCCAGCAGCTTAATGACAGCCTATAATTCACCCCTCCACTTT. The gene calls are TRBV7-2 and TRBJ1-6; D possibly corresponds to TRBD1 (5 bases). Trimming took 2 bases from V and 2 from J, leaving 7 bases between them. The CDR3 loop spans 15 amino acids. Germline CDR1 SGHTA, CDR2 FQGNSA.

This clonotype was picked up a small number of times. This chain's CDR3 is CASSLGTVGQETQYF. The DNA for the CDR3 is TGTGCCAGCAGCTTGGGGACAGTTGGACAAGAGACCCAGTACTTC. The chain employs TRBV7-9 and TRBJ2-5; 7 nucleotides align to TRBD1. The CDR3 spans 15 residues. V lost 3 bases to trimming and J lost 2 bases; unmatched junction nucleotides: 6. CDR1 is SEHNR, CDR2 FQNEAQ, per germline (reference sequence).

This clonotype was detected a few times. The V and J genes are TRBV7-2 and TRBJ2-4; no clear D gene. Trimming took 0 bases from V and 0 from J, leaving 12 bases between them. The CDR3 has 17 amino acids. The V gene's germline CDR1 is SGHTA and CDR2 FQGNSA. CDR3 sequence: CASSLADLGLAKNIQYF. DNA for the CDR3: TGTGCCAGCAGCTTAGCGGACCTGGGGTTAGCCAAAAACATTCAGTACTTC.

The chain is built from TRBV10-2 and TRBJ1-1; TRBD1 might be the D (5 bases). This CDR3 spans 12 amino acids. Deletions cut 6 bases from V and 7 bases from J, with 12 bases between. Germline loops: CDR1 WSHSY, CDR2 SAAADI. The CDR3 is CASSEKGREAFF. In DNA, the CDR3 is TGCGCCAGCAGCGAAAAGGGACGTGAAGCTTTCTTT.

J is TRBJ2-5 and V is TRBV20-1; 7 nucleotides match TRBD1. The CDR3 is made up of 11 amino acids. Germline-derived CDR1 and CDR2 are DFQATT and SNEGSKA (reference sequence). The CDR3 loop is CGYRGQETQYF. The CDR3, as DNA: TGCGGTTACAGGGGCCAAGAGACCCAGTACTTC.